The 17 T cell receptor beta chains below all came from one sample that was sequenced in a study of blood T cell repertoires in COVID-19. Measured with immunoSEQ multiplex PCR; TCRdb has only the in-frame clones, and not every one. The sample holds about 200,000 clones, around 86% seen once. The sample consisted of peripheral blood. Receptors originate from a man aged 25-45 years who had recovered from COVID-19.

This sequence joins TRBV7-2 and TRBJ1-5; D may be TRBD1 (6 bases). The CDR3 runs 15 residues. V was clipped by 1 base and J by 8 bases, with 15 bases between them. Germline V gene lookup returns CDR1 SGHTA and CDR2 FQGNSA. CDR3 protein: CASSLDSQGWKPQHF. For the CDR3, the DNA is TGTGCCAGCAGCTTAGACTCCCAGGGGTGGAAGCCCCAGCATTTT. Full variable domain (outside the CDR3, taken from reference TRBV7-2 and TRBJ1-5): GAGVSQSPSNKVTEKGKDVELRCDPISGHTALYWYRQSLGQGLEFLIYFQGNSAPDKSGLPSDRFSAERTGGSVSTLTIQRTQQEDSAVYLCASSLDSQGWKPQHFGDGTRLSIL.

A note on this clone: At one of its ends the junction is not consistent with the germline gene, which may arise from a read error. This chain joins TRBV5-1 and TRBJ2-5; 12 bases are shared with TRBD2. The CDR3 has 14 amino acids. The V gene's germline CDR1 is SGHRS and CDR2 YFSETQ. The CDR3 DNA is TGCGCCAGCAGCTTGGAACTAGCGGGGGGCTCCCTGCACTTC. Translating gives CASSLELAGGSLHF.

V and J are TRBV29-1 and TRBJ1-1; no firm D call. The CDR3 spans 11 residues. The germline V gene has CDR1 SQVTM and CDR2 ANQGSEA. V lost 4 bases and J 0 bases, leaving 3 bases between the germline ends. The CDR3 loop is CSVGMNTEAFF. The CDR3 DNA is TGCAGCGTTGGTATGAACACTGAAGCTTTCTTT.

This chain links TRBV25-1 with TRBJ2-3; 7 bases line up with TRBD2. The CDR3 has 13 amino acids. The germline V gene encodes CDR1 MGHDK and CDR2 SYGVNS. The ends lost 0 bases at V and 6 bases at J; junction bases unmatched: 0. CDR3 DNA sequence: TGTGCCAGCAGTGAATACGGGAGGGATACGCAGTATTTT. It is translated as CASSEYGRDTQYF.

The chain joins TRBV3-1 (or the pseudogene TRBV3-2) to TRBJ2-1, with 7 positions matching TRBD2. Trimming at V came to 1 base and at J to 6 bases, leaving 0 bases not matched to a gene. This CDR3 is built from 13 residues. Germline V gene sequence: CDR1 LGHDT, CDR2 YNNKEL (reference sequence). Written as DNA, the CDR3 is TGTGCCAGCAGCCAAGGGACTAGCAATGAGCAGTTCTTC. Translated: CASSQGTSNEQFF.

The rearrangement joins TRBV29-1 to TRBJ1-2; 9 nucleotides match TRBD1. With 2 bases clipped from V and 4 bases from J, the junction kept 8 bases outside the gene matches. CDR1 and CDR2 from the germline V gene are SQVTM and ANQGSEA. The CDR3 has 15 residues. This CDR3 is CSVERTGGGSYGYTF. The CDR3 DNA reads TGCAGCGTTGAACGCACAGGGGGCGGGAGCTATGGCTACACCTTC.

This clone was detected once. The V gene is TRBV19, the J gene TRBJ2-1, with TRBD2 identical over 8 bases. V dropped 3 bases and J dropped 4; count of bases not matched to a gene: 11. Germline lookup yields CDR1 LNHDA and CDR2 SQIVND (reference sequence). The CDR3 sequence is 17 residues long. The CDR3 loop is CASSISYSGAMYNEQFF. The DNA for the CDR3 is TGTGCCAGTAGTATTTCTTATAGCGGGGCGATGTACAATGAGCAGTTCTTC.

This clone appeared once. The genes are TRBV15 and TRBJ2-7; 9 bases are a match to TRBD1. After removal of 5 bases from V and 1 base from J, the junction contained 9 bases not matched to a gene. Germline V lookup: CDR1 LNHNV, CDR2 YYDKDF (reference sequence). The CDR3 runs to 16 residues. CDR3 bases: TGTGCCACCAGCGGTGAGCGGGACAGGGATTCCTACGAGCAGTACTTC. It translates to CATSGERDRDSYEQYF. The whole variable domain, remainder taken from reference TRBV15 and TRBJ2-7, is DAMVIQNPRYQVTQFGKPVTLSCSQTLNHNVMYWYQQKSSQAPKLLFHYYDKDFNNEADTPDNFQSRRPNTSFCFLDIRSPGLGDTAMYLCATSGERDRDSYEQYFGPGTRLTVT.

The chain links TRBV29-1 to TRBJ2-1, with D possibly TRBD1 on 6 matching bases. Trimming removed 5 bases from V and 6 bases from J, with 8 bases in between. Germline CDR1 reads SQVTM; CDR2 reads ANQGSEA. This CDR3 contains 11 residues. CDR3 loop: CSVTGPNEQFF. The CDR3 nucleotides are TGCAGCGTTACAGGGCCCAATGAGCAGTTCTTC.

The chain employs TRBV18 and TRBJ1-1; perhaps TRBD1 as D (5 bases). The V gene's germline CDR1 is KGHSH and CDR2 LQKENI. The CDR3 has 13 residues. Trimming took 3 bases from V and 3 from J, leaving 8 bases between them. CDR3 nucleotide sequence: TGTGCCAGCTCACCGACAGTGGACACTGAAGCTTTCTTT. Translating gives CASSPTVDTEAFF.

This clone was detected once. The V and J genes are TRBV7-6 and TRBJ2-5, with D unclear. CDR1 and CDR2 (germline): SGHVS, FNYEAQ. The CDR3 spans 13 residues. V dropped 1 base and J dropped 4 bases, with 7 bases sitting between them. The CDR3 bases are TGTGCCAGCAGCTTAGTTTCATCAGAGACCCAGTACTTC. Residues: CASSLVSSETQYF.

This chain connects TRBV29-1 to TRBJ1-5, with D perhaps TRBD1 (5 bases). V was shortened by 6 bases and J by 5 bases, with 17 bases between the two germline ends. The CDR3 runs to 14 residues. Per germline, CDR1 SQVTM and CDR2 ANQGSEA. Written as DNA, the CDR3 is TGCAGCGTACCCTCCGGGTCGGGGGATCAGCCCCAGCATTTT. Amino acid sequence: CSVPSGSGDQPQHF.

This chain connects TRBV29-1 to TRBJ2-5; D gene ambiguous. Trimming cost V 6 bases and J 3 bases, with 5 bases left between them. This CDR3 region has 10 residues. Germline V gene data show CDR1 as SQVTM and CDR2 as ANQGSEA. The chain's CDR3 is CSVREETQYF. CDR3 bases: TGCAGCGTCCGAGAAGAGACCCAGTACTTC.

The chain couples TRBV5-1 to TRBJ2-6; a weak D match, TRBD2 (5 bases). Trimming shortened V by 0 bases and J by 4 bases, and 11 bases separated the two germline ends. There are 16 residues in the CDR3. Germline CDR1 and CDR2: SGHRS and YFSETQ. CDR3 amino acids: CASSLVGSSGANVLTF. The CDR3 DNA reads TGCGCCAGCAGCTTGGTGGGGAGTTCAGGGGCCAACGTCCTGACTTTC. Using reference TRBV5-1 and TRBJ2-6 for the parts outside the CDR3, the full variable domain is KAGVTQTPRYLIKTRGQQVTLSCSPISGHRSVSWYQQTPGQGLQFLFEYFSETQRNKGNFPGRFSGRQFSNSRSEMNVSTLELGDSALYLCASSLVGSSGANVLTFGAGSRLTVL.

This clone has only one observation. The chain uses TRBV19 and TRBJ1-3, with TRBD1 matching over 8 bases. V lost 3 bases to trimming and J lost 4 bases; unmatched junction nucleotides: 5. This CDR3 contains 15 residues. Germline-derived CDR1 and CDR2 are LNHDA and SQIVND (reference sequence). CDR3 residues: CASSIGQGGGNTIYF. CDR3 nucleotide sequence: TGTGCCAGTAGTATTGGACAGGGAGGAGGAAACACCATATATTTT.

V and J are TRBV4-2 and TRBJ1-1, with 7 bases that match TRBD1. J was trimmed by 6 bases and V by 1 base; bases with no gene match: 17. The CDR3 is made up of 18 amino acids. Per the germline V gene, CDR1 is LGHNA and CDR2 is YNFKEQ. The CDR3 region is CASSQGQNRDRKGAEAFF. In nucleotides, the CDR3 is TGTGCCAGCAGCCAAGGACAGAACCGGGACAGAAAGGGGGCTGAAGCTTTCTTT.

This clone appeared a few times. V usage is TRBV12-5 and J usage is TRBJ2-5; TRBD2 matches at 10 bases. Germline V gene sequence: CDR1 LGHNT, CDR2 FRNRAP. V was pared by 5 bases and J by 3 bases, with 3 bases of the junction left unmatched. This CDR3 comprises 14 residues. CDR3 amino acids: CASGSGGAEETQYF. For the CDR3, the DNA is TGTGCTAGTGGTAGCGGGGGGGCTGAAGAGACCCAGTACTTC.